The present T cell receptor (beta chain) was sequenced within a study of CXCR3-negative and CXCR3-positive naive CD8 T cells. About the research overall: Total TRB output reached about 130 million reads, about 1.5 +/- 0.3 million per library. Study observations and caveats: Both naive subsets had comparably high diversity; memory CD8+ cells much lower. Naive CXCR3-negative and CXCR3-positive cells had similar TRBV-TRBJ usage; memory differed. CXCR3-positive naive cells carried more hydrophobic TRB CDR3s than CXCR3-negative naive cells did.

A CD45RO-CCR7+CD27+CD95- profile was what naive CD8+ T cells displayed. About this clonotype itself: The antigen is undetermined.

Libraries of TRB cDNA were made by 5' RACE and carried UMIs. Reprocessing the 5' RACE reads, TCRdb reports a single entry for every CDR3 protein and omits DNA. This repertoire includes over 50,000 distinct CDR3 sequences. This CDR3 is 13 amino acids long. Per germline, CDR1 SGDLS and CDR2 YYNGEE. Sequenced: naive CXCR3+ CD8+ T cells from blood. Subset here: CD45RO-CCR7+CD27+CD95- naive CD8+ T cells expressing CXCR3 (TNR3+). This clonotype originated in a human donor in good health. Some clones in this sample may be carry-over from other donors' samples. The chain combines TRBV9 with TRBJ2-3. The CDR3 here is CASSALYLDTQYF. Based on the CDR3 plus reference TRBV9 and TRBJ2-3, the full variable domain is DSGVTQTPKHLITATGQRVTLRCSPRSGDLSVYWYQQSLDQGLQFLIQYYNGEERAKGNILERFSAQQFPDLHSELNLSSLELGDSALYFCASSALYLDTQYFGPGTRLTVL.